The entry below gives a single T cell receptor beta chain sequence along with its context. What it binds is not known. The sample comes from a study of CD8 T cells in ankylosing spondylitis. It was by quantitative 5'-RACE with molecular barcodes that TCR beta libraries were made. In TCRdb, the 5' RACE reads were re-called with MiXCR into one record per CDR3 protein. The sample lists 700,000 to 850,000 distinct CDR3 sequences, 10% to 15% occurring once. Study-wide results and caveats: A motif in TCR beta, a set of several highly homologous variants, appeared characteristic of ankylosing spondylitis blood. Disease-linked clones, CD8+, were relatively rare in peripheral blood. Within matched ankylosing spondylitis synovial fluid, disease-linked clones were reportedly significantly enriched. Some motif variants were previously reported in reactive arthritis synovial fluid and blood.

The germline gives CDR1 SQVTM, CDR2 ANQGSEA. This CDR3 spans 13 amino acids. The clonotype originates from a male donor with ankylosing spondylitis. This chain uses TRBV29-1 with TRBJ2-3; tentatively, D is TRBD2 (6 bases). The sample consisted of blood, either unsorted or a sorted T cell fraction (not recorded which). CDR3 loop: CRVGGTGEDTQYF. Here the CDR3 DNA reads TGCAGAGTGGGTGGGACGGGAGAGGATACGCAGTATTTT.